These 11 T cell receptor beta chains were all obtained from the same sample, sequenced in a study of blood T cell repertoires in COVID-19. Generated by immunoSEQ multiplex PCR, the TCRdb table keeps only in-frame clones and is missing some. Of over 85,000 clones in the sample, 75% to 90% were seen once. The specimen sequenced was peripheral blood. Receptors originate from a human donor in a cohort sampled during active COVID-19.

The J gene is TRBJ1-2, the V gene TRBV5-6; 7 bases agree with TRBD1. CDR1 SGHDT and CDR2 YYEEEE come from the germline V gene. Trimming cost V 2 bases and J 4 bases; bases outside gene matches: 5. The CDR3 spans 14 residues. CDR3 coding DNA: TGTGCCAGCAGCTTTGGACAGGCCGGCTATGGCTACACCTTC. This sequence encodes CASSFGQAGYGYTF.

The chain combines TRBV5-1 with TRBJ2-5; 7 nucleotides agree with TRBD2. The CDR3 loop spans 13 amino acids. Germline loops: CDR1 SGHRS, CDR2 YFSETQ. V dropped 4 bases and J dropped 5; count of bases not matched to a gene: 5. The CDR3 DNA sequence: TGCGCCAGCAGCCGGGGGGACGGCGAGACCCAGTACTTC. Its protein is CASSRGDGETQYF.

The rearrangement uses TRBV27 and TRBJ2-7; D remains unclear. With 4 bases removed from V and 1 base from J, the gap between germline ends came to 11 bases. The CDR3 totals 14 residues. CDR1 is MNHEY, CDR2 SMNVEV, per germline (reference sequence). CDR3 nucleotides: TGTGCCAGCAGTTCCATCCGCCTATCCTACGAGCAGTACTTC. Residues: CASSSIRLSYEQYF.

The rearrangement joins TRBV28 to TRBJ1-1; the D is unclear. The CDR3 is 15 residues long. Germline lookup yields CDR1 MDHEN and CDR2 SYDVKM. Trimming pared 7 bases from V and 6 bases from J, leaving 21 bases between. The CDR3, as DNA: TGTGCCAGCACCTTGGGAGCGGTATCTACCTCTGAAGCTTTCTTT. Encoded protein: CASTLGAVSTSEAFF.

The CDR3, as DNA: TGTGCCAGCAGCCAAGATTGGAGCGGGGGGGCAATAGTGGATGAGCAGTTCTTC. It translates to CASSQDWSGGAIVDEQFF. The V call is TRBV4-2, the J call TRBJ2-1; 10 nucleotides match TRBD2. Germline V gives CDR1 LGHNA, CDR2 YNFKEQ. The CDR3 contains 18 residues. Trimming cost V 0 bases and J 8 bases; bases outside gene matches: 13.

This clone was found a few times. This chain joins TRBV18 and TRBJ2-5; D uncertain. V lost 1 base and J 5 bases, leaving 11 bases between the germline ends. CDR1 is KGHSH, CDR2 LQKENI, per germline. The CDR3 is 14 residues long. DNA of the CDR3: TGTGCCAGCTCACCACGGTCGGTCAGGGAGACCCAGTACTTC. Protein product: CASSPRSVRETQYF.

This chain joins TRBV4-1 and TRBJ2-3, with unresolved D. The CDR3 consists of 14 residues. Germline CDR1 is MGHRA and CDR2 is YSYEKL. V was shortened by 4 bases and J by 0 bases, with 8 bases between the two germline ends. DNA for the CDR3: TGCGCCAGCAGCCTACAGTCTAGCACAGATACGCAGTATTTT. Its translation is CASSLQSSTDTQYF.

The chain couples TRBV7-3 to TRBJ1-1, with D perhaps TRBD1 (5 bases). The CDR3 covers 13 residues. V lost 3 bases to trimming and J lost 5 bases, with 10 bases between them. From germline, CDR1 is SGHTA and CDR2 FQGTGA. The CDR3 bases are TGTGCCAGCAGCTTGGGGCCTCGAACTGAAGCTTTCTTT. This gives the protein CASSLGPRTEAFF.

The CDR3 here is CASSIGRVRISGELFF. CDR3 bases: TGTGCCAGTAGTATAGGCAGGGTGAGAATCTCCGGGGAGCTGTTTTTT. The chain has TRBV19 and TRBJ2-2; TRBD1 is a possible D gene (5 bases). V dropped 1 base and J dropped 6 bases, with 15 bases sitting between them. The CDR3 runs to 16 residues. Germline assignment: CDR1 LNHDA and CDR2 SQIVND (reference sequence).

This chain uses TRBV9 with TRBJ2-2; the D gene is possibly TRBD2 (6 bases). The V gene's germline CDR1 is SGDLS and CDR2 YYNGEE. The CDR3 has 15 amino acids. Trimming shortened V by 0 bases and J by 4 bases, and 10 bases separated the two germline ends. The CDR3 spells CASSVEAGPTGELFF. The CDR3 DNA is TGTGCCAGCAGCGTAGAGGCGGGACCCACCGGGGAGCTGTTTTTT.

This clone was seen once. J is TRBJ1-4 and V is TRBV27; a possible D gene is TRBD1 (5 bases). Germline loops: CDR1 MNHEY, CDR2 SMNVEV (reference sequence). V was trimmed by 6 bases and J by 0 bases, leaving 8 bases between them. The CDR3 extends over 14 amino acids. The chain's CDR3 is CASRGLSTNEKLFF. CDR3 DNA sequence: TGTGCCAGCAGGGGACTTTCAACTAATGAAAAACTGTTTTTT. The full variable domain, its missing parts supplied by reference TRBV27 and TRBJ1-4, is EAQVTQNPRYLITVTGKKLTVTCSQNMNHEYMSWYRQDPGLGLRQIYYSMNVEVTDKGDVPEGYKVSRKEKRNFPLILESPSPNQTSLYFCASRGLSTNEKLFFGSGTQLSVL.